A selection of T cell receptor beta chains follows, all from one sample in a study of regulatory T cells in long-lasting Graves disease. TCRdb reprocessed the multiplex PCR reads via MiXCR and lists one record per CDR3 protein. The sample has around 480,000 distinct CDR3 sequences; around 15% are singletons. A further study also used this sample, focusing on T cells in Graves' hyperthyroidism and ophthalmopathy.

The sample here was peripheral blood mononuclear cells (PBMCs), taken at new diagnosis, from a patient treated with antithyroid drugs. The receptors here all came from a man aged 35 to 55 with Graves disease. CDR3s include the opening cysteine and the closing phenylalanine or tryptophan.

V gene: TRBV3-1; CDR3 protein: CASSPHMENTEAFF
V gene: TRBV20-1; CDR3 protein: CSASGDRAFQETQYF
V gene: TRBV28; CDR3 protein: CASSAVQPYTEAFF
V gene: TRBV7-3; CDR3 protein: CASSLTPREIDNEQFF
V gene: TRBV7-2; CDR3 protein: CASSLRPSDTQYF
V gene: TRBV29-1; CDR3 protein: CSGLDSSLYTDTQYF
V gene: TRBV10-3; CDR3 protein: CAITGGDRGWEQYF
V gene: TRBV5-1; CDR3 protein: CASSAYTGNEQYF
V gene: TRBV13; CDR3 protein: CASRTSGGTYEQYF
V gene: TRBV10-3; CDR3 protein: CASSEGDSSGNTIYF
V gene: TRBV25-1; CDR3 protein: CASGGRLTSGRENTGELFF
V gene: TRBV5-1; CDR3 protein: CASRDSGFQETQYF
V gene: TRBV30; CDR3 protein: CAWARGLGTGELFF
V gene: TRBV28; CDR3 protein: CASSLNAKPQHF
V gene: TRBV6-1; CDR3 protein: CASRWIDEQYF
V gene: TRBV11-2; CDR3 protein: CASSLVVGSSASPEQYF
V gene: TRBV18; CDR3 protein: CASSPIGTGVTYEQYF
V gene: TRBV6-2/TRBV6-3; CDR3 protein: CASSDEGGPEQYF
V gene: TRBV4-1; CDR3 protein: CASSTRSGANVLTF
V gene: TRBV12-3/TRBV12-4; CDR3 protein: CASSQTGDSPLHF
V gene: TRBV29-1; CDR3 protein: CSVAGLGSSYEQYF
V gene: TRBV6-4; CDR3 protein: CASRTSGGGYEQYF
V gene: TRBV7-9; CDR3 protein: CASRGQGIAEAFF
V gene: TRBV9; CDR3 protein: CASSGGVRSGANVLTF
V gene: TRBV2; CDR3 protein: CASSGTNKNIQYF
V gene: TRBV10-3; CDR3 protein: CAISTGTGSNQPQHF
V gene: TRBV3-1; CDR3 protein: CASSHRRGSDTQYF
V gene: TRBV2; CDR3 protein: CASSVDRGFEKGYTF
V gene: TRBV20-1; CDR3 protein: CSAREGASYTEAFF
V gene: TRBV20-1; CDR3 protein: CSARESGGLDTQYF
V gene: TRBV6-1; CDR3 protein: CASSEKGWDRASEQYF
V gene: TRBV6-2/TRBV6-3; CDR3 protein: CASSSLTGSTRNGYEQFF
V gene: TRBV20-1; CDR3 protein: CSAAGPTMNTEAFF
V gene: TRBV11-2; CDR3 protein: CASSLVWDAPYEQYF
V gene: TRBV5-5; CDR3 protein: CASSLLAGETGELFF
V gene: TRBV6-1; CDR3 protein: CASRRLAGGQDTQYF
V gene: TRBV20-1; CDR3 protein: CSTSGANTGELFF
V gene: TRBV24-1; CDR3 protein: CATSMGANYGYTF
V gene: TRBV29-1; CDR3 protein: CSVSGNNQPQHF
V gene: TRBV20-1; CDR3 protein: CSASTGTHELKQYF